Listed here are 5 T cell receptor beta chains from one sample, sequenced in a study of T cells in localized non-small cell lung cancer. The protocol was immunoSEQ multiplex PCR, while the TCRdb copy is restricted to in-frame clones and leaves out a portion. The sample shows 8,800 or so clones, 35% to 45% of them seen only once. The material sequenced was lymph node tissue, taken before any cancer treatment. All receptors derive from a woman aged 40-69 years with stage I lung adenocarcinoma.

As regards this clone: The junction and the germline gene differ at one end; a read error may be behind it. The J gene is TRBJ2-2, the V gene TRBV19, with D possibly matching TRBD2 (6 bases). Germline V CDR1 and CDR2: LNHDA, SQIVND (reference sequence). This CDR3 is 14 amino acids long. DNA for the CDR3: TGTGCCAGTTGGGGGGTCACGGGAACCGGAGAGCTGTTTTTT. Residues: CASWGVTGTGELFF.

This clone was detected only a few times. The V and J genes are TRBV1 and TRBJ1-4; no check of the table's D call, TRBD1, against the DNA was made. TRBV1 is flagged as a pseudogene. The CDR3 loop spans 15 amino acids. The CDR3 here is CVSSQVSGLNEKLFF. Here the CDR3 DNA reads TGCGTCAGCAGCCAAGTATCAGGGCTTAATGAAAAACTGTTTTTT.

As regards this clone: The germline gene is not matched at one end of the junction; a read error may be the cause. V and J are TRBV19 and TRBJ1-2, with D possibly being TRBD1 (5 bases). CDR1 and CDR2 from the germline V gene are LNHDA and SQIVND (reference sequence). The CDR3 runs to 16 residues. In DNA, the CDR3 is TGTGCCAGTAGTATGGGACCTCACGCCGAACCCTATAGCTACACCTTC. This codes for CASSMGPHAEPYSYTF.

The chain uses TRBV15 and TRBJ1-6, with D unclear. The CDR3 extends over 14 amino acids. V gave up 3 bases and J gave up 10 bases, with 13 bases separating them. Germline V gives CDR1 LNHNV, CDR2 YYDKDF (reference sequence). This CDR3 is CATSSQESGSPLHF. As DNA, the CDR3 is TGTGCCACCAGCAGCCAAGAGAGTGGATCACCCCTCCACTTT.

The chain is built from TRBV6-8 and TRBJ2-3, with 7 positions matching TRBD2. V lost 5 bases and J lost 2; bases outside the gene matches: 4. Germline lookup yields CDR1 MNHGY and CDR2 SAAAGT. The CDR3 is made up of 14 amino acids. The CDR3 DNA sequence: TGTGCCAGCAGTCCTCGGGGGGACACAGATACGCAGTATTTT. Translation gives CASSPRGDTDTQYF.